This TCR beta chain was sequenced in a study of T cell responses to AZD1222 COVID-19 vaccine. Study-wide findings and caveats: Spike-specific TCR breadth and depth went up after people got two AZD1222 doses. The peak T cell response came first, and repertoires were sampled only after it.

V lost 7 bases, J lost 6 bases, and 19 bases lay in between. The CDR3 extends over 15 amino acids. The germline gives CDR1 LNHDA, CDR2 SQIVND (reference sequence). Points on this clone: Its specificity is not known.

Generated by immunoSEQ multiplex PCR, the TCRdb table keeps only in-frame clones and is missing some. Here the sample spans approximately 180,000 clones, around 92% being singletons. The specimen comprised peripheral blood, sampled on day 0 of AZD1222 vaccination. This clonotype originated in an adult in good health. The V call is TRBV19, the J call TRBJ1-5, with D maybe TRBD1 (6 bases). The CDR3 DNA reads as TGTGCCAGTACCATATACAGGGATAGTACTCAGCCCCAGCATTTT. Translating gives CASTIYRDSTQPQHF. Drawing the rest from reference TRBV19 and TRBJ1-5, the complete variable domain is DGGITQSPKYLFRKEGQNVTLSCEQNLNHDAMYWYRQDPGQGLRLIYYSQIVNDFQKGDIAEGYSVSREKKESFPLTVTSAQKNPTAFYLCASTIYRDSTQPQHFGDGTRLSIL.